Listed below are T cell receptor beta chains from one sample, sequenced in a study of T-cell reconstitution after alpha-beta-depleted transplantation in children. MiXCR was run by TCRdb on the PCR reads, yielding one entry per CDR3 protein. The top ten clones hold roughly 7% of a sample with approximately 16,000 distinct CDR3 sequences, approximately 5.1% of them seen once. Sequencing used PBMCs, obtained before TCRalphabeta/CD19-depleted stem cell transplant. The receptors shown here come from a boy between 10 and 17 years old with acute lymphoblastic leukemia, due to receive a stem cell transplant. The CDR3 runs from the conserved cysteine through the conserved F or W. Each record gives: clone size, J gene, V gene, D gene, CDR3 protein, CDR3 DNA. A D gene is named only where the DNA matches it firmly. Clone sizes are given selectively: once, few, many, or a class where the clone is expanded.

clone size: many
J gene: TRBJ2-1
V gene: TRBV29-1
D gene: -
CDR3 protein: CSVGPSAIASPSYNEQFF
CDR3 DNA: TGCAGCGTCGGACCGTCGGCCATCGCTTCACCCTCCTACAATGAGCAGTTCTTC

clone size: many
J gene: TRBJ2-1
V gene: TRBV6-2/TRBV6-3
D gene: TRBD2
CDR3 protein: CASSYSPRDYAYNEQFF
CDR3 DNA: TGTGCCAGCAGTTACTCGCCCCGGGACTACGCCTACAATGAGCAGTTCTTC

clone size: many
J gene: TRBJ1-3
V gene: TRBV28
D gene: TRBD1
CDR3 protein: CASSRPQGDAGNTIYF
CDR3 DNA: TGTGCCAGCAGTCGCCCACAGGGGGATGCTGGAAACACCATATATTTT

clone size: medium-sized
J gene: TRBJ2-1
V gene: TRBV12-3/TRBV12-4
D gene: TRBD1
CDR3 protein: CASSLPGGTYNEQFF
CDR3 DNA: TGTGCCAGCAGTTTACCAGGGGGAACCTACAATGAGCAGTTCTTC

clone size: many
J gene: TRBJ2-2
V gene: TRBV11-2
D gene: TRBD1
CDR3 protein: CASSPLGGYNTGELFF
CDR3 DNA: TGTGCCAGCAGCCCGTTAGGGGGCTACAACACCGGGGAGCTGTTTTTT

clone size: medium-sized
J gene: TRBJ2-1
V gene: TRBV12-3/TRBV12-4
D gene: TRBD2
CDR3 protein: CASSRTSGVNNEQFF
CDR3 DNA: TGTGCCAGCAGTCGGACTAGCGGGGTCAACAATGAGCAGTTCTTC

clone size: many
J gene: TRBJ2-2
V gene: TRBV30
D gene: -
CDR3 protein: CAWSGLYTGELFF
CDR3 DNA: TGTGCCTGGAGTGGACTGTATACCGGGGAGCTGTTTTTT

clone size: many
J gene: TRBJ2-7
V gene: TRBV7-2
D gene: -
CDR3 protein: CASSHPGGKSYEQYF
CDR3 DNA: TGTGCCAGCAGCCATCCGGGGGGCAAGTCCTACGAGCAGTACTTC

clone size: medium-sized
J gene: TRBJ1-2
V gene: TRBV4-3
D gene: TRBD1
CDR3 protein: CASSPVDRNYGYTF
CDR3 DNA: TGCGCCAGCAGCCCTGTGGACAGGAACTATGGCTACACCTTC

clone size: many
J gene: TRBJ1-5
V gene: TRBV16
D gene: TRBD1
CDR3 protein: CASSQDRAQPQHF
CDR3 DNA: TGTGCCAGCAGCCAAGACAGGGCCCAGCCCCAGCATTTT

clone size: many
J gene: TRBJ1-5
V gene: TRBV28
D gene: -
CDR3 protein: CASNALNSNQPQHF
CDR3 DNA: TGTGCCAGCAACGCACTCAATAGCAATCAGCCCCAGCATTTT

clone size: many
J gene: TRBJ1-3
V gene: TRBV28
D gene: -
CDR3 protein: CASSRQPSGNTIYF
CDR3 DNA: TGTGCCAGCAGCCGGCAGCCTTCTGGAAACACCATATATTTT

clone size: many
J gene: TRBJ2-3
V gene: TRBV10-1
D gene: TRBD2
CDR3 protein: CASSESSGGFTDTQYF
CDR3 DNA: TGCGCCAGCAGTGAGTCTAGCGGGGGGTTTACAGATACGCAGTATTTT

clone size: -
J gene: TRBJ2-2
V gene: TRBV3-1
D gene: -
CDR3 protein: CATSQDAPWTNTGELFF
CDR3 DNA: TGTGCCACCTCCCAAGATGCCCCATGGACAAACACCGGGGAGCTGTTTTTT

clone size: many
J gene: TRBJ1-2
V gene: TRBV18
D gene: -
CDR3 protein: CASSPPPTSNGYTF
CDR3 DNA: TGTGCCAGCTCACCACCCCCGACATCTAATGGCTACACCTTC

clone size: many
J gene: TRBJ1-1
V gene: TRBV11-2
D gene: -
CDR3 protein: CASSLDSANTEAFF
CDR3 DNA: TGTGCCAGCAGCTTAGATTCGGCGAACACTGAAGCTTTCTTT

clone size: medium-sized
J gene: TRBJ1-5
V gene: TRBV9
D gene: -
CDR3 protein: CASSVGGPNQPQHF
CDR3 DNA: TGTGCCAGCAGCGTAGGCGGGCCCAATCAGCCCCAGCATTTT

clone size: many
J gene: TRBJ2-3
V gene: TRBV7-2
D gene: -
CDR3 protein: CASSPGLATDTQYF
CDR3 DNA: TGTGCCAGCAGCCCGGGACTGGCCACAGATACGCAGTATTTT

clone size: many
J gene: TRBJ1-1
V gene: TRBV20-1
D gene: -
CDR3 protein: CSATRLLASNTEAFF
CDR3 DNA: TGCAGTGCTACCCGATTGTTGGCGTCGAACACTGAAGCTTTCTTT

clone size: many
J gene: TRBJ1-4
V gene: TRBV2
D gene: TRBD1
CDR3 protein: CASSSRGNNEKLFF
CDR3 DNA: TGTGCCAGCAGTTCCAGGGGGAATAATGAAAAACTGTTTTTT

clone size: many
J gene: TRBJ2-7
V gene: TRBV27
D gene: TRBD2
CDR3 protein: CASSWGSGAQYEQYF
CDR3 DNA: TGTGCCAGCAGTTGGGGAAGCGGGGCACAATACGAGCAGTACTTC

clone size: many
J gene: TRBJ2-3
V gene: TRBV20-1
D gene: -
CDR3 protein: CSARDWGVGTQYF
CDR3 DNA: TGCAGTGCTAGAGACTGGGGGGTCGGCACGCAGTATTTT

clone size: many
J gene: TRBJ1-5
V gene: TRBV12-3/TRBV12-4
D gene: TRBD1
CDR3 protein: CASSPGQGEQPQHF
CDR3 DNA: TGTGCCAGCAGCCCCGGACAGGGGGAGCAGCCCCAGCATTTT

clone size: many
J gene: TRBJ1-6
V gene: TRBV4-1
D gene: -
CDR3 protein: CASSHERGDNSPLHF
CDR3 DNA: TGCGCCAGCAGCCATGAGCGGGGCGATAATTCACCCCTCCACTTT

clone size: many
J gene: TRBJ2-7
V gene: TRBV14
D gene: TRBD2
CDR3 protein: CASSSLAGSYEQYF
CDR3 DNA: TGTGCCAGCAGCAGCCTAGCGGGCTCCTACGAGCAGTACTTC

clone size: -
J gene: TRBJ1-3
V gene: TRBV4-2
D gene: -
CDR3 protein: CAISLDSGNTIYF
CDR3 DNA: TGTGCCATCAGCCTTGACAGCGGTAACACCATATATTTT

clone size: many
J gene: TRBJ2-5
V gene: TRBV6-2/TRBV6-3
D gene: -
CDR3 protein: CASSYEAGLETQYF
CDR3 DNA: TGTGCCAGCAGTTACGAGGCAGGCCTAGAGACCCAGTACTTC

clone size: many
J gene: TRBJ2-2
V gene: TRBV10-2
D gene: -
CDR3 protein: CASSDPGVRTGELFF
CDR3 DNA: TGCGCCAGCAGTGACCCGGGGGTGCGAACCGGGGAGCTGTTTTTT

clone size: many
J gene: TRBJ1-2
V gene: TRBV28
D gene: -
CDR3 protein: CASRLAGGMTMSYTF
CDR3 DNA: TGTGCCAGCCGATTGGCGGGGGGCATGACGATGAGCTACACCTTC

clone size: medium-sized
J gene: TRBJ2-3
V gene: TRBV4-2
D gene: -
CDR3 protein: CASSQLAHTDTQYF
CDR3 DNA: TGTGCCAGCAGCCAGCTAGCGCACACAGATACGCAGTATTTT

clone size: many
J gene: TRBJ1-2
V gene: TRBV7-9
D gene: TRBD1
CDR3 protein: CASSLARTGFYGYTF
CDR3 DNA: TGTGCCAGCAGCTTAGCCCGGACAGGTTTCTATGGCTACACCTTC

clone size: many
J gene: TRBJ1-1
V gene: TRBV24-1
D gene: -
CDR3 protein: CATSVGDTEAFF
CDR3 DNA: TGTGCCACCAGTGTGGGGGACACTGAAGCTTTCTTT

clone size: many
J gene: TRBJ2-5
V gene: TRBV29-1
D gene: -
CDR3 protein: CSVVRDIQETQYF
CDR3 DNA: TGCAGCGTTGTGCGGGACATACAAGAGACCCAGTACTTC

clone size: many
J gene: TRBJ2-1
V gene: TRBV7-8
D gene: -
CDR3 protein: CASSFGLDNEQFF
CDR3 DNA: TGTGCCAGCAGCTTTGGGCTGGACAATGAGCAGTTCTTC

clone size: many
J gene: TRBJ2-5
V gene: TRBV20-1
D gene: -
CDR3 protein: CSVPTGLSSGTQYF
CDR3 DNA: TGCAGTGTTCCAACGGGACTTTCTTCGGGGACCCAGTACTTC

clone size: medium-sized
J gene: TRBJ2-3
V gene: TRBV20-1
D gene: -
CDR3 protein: CSVRPGTDTQYF
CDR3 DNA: TGCAGTGTAAGACCCGGTACAGATACGCAGTATTTT

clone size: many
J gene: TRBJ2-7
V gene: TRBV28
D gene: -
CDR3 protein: CASSFLLGEQYF
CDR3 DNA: TGTGCCAGCAGTTTTCTTTTGGGCGAGCAGTACTTC

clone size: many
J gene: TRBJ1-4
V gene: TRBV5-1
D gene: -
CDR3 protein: CASSPPLEEVLFF
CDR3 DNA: TGCGCCAGCAGCCCCCCCCTCGAAGAGGTCCTGTTTTTT

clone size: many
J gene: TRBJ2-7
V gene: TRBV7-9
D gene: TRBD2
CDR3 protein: CASSLSESGRAYEQYF
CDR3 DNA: TGTGCCAGCAGCTTGTCGGAGAGCGGGAGGGCCTACGAGCAGTACTTC

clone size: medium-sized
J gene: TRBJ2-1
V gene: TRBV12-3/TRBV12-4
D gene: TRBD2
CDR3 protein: CASIPGLAGTGEQFF
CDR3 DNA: TGTGCCAGCATTCCGGGACTAGCGGGAACAGGGGAGCAGTTCTTC

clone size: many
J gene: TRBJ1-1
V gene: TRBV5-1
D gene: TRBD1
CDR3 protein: CASTKDRGSEAFF
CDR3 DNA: TGCGCCAGCACTAAAGACAGGGGATCTGAAGCTTTCTTT

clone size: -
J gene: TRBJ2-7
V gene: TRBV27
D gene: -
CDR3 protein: CASSLSSSSYEQYF
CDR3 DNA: TGTGCCAGCAGTCTATCTAGCAGTTCCTACGAGCAGTACTTC

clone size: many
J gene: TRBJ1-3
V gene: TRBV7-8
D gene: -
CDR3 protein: CASSLEGFGNTIYF
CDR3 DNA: TGTGCCAGCAGCTTAGAAGGGTTCGGAAACACCATATATTTT

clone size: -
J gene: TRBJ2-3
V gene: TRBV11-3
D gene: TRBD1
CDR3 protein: CASSLTLGTGFRQYF
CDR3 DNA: TGTGCCAGCAGCTTAACTCTGGGGACAGGGTTTCGGCAGTATTTT

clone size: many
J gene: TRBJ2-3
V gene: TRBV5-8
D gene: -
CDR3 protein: CASSLGQAGDTQYF
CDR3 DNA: TGTGCCAGCAGCTTGGGACAGGCAGGGGATACGCAGTATTTT

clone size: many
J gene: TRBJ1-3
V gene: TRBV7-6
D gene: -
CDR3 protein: CASSLAGRLSGNTIYF
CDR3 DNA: TGTGCCAGCAGCTTGGCAGGGAGGCTCTCTGGAAACACCATATATTTT

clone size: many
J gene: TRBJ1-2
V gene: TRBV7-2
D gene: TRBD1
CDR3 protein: CASSYQAGGGLYGYTF
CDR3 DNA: TGTGCCAGCAGCTACCAGGCGGGAGGGGGCCTTTATGGCTACACCTTC

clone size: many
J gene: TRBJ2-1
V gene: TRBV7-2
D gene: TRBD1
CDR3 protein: CASSLWDSPYNEQFF
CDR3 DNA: TGTGCCAGCAGCTTATGGGACAGCCCCTACAATGAGCAGTTCTTC

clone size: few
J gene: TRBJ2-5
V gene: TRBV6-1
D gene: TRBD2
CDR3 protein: CASRGGRGQETQYF
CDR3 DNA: TGTGCCAGCCGTGGCGGGAGAGGGCAAGAGACCCAGTACTTC

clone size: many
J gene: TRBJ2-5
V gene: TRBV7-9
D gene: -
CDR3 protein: CASSLVSGEETQYF
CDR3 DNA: TGTGCCAGCAGCTTAGTGTCAGGGGAAGAGACCCAGTACTTC